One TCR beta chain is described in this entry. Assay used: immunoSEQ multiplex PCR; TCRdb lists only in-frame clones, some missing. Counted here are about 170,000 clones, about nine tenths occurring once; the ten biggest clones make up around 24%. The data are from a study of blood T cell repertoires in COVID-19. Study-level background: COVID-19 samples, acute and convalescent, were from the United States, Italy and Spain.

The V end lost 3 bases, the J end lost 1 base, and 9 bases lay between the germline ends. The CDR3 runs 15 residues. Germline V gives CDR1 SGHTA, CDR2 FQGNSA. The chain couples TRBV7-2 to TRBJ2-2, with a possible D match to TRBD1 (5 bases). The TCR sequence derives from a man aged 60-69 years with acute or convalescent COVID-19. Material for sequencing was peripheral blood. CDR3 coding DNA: TGTGCCAGCAGCTTCGGCAGGGAGAACACCGGGGAGCTGTTTTTT. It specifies CASSFGRENTGELFF.